The 14 T cell receptor beta chains below come from one sample, sequenced in a study of blood T cell repertoires in COVID-19 (dated by TCRdb to between 2020 and 2021). Receptor libraries were prepared by the immunoSEQ multiplex PCR assay. TCRdb retrieved this table from immuneACCESS and kept in-frame rearrangements only. Not all clones are present; in checked studies, unresolved V genes account for under half, and no reason is known for the remainder. This sample is represented by about 41,000 clones; about four fifths of them were singletons. The ten largest clones capture roughly 45% of the sample. The sample comprised peripheral blood. The receptor set was obtained from a woman over 75 with active or convalescent COVID-19.

The chain carries TRBV4-1 and TRBJ1-1; TRBD1 matches at 7 bases. V was clipped by 2 bases and J by 2 bases; unmatched bases: 14. This CDR3 region has 18 residues. Germline CDR1 is MGHRA and CDR2 is YSYEKL. CDR3 nucleotide sequence: TGCGCCAGCAGCCAACGGGGGCGAACCGGGACAGTAAACACTGAAGCTTTCTTT. Residues: CASSQRGRTGTVNTEAFF.

This clone was picked up a small number of times. The chain employs TRBV7-9 and TRBJ2-1; 12 bases map to TRBD2. The germline V gene has CDR1 SEHNR and CDR2 FQNEAQ (reference sequence). This CDR3 is built from 17 residues. With 1 base clipped from V and 4 bases from J, the junction kept 5 bases outside the gene matches. In nucleotides, the CDR3 is TGTGCCAGCAGCTTAGTGGGACTAGCGGGCTTATACAATGAGCAGTTCTTC. It codes for CASSLVGLAGLYNEQFF.

V is TRBV28 and J is TRBJ2-7; a weak D match, TRBD1 (6 bases). Trimming took off 5 bases at V and 3 bases at J, with 14 bases between the two ends. Germline V gene data show CDR1 as MDHEN and CDR2 as SYDVKM. This CDR3 has 14 amino acids. CDR3 sequence (DNA): TGTGCCAGCAGTCTGAGGACAGAGGGCTACGAGCAGTACTTC. Its protein is CASSLRTEGYEQYF.

This chain connects TRBV2 to TRBJ2-2; 9 bases are a match to TRBD2. Germline V gene lookup returns CDR1 SNHLY and CDR2 FYNNEI. The CDR3 is 14 residues long. J lost 4 bases, V lost 5 bases, and 2 bases had no gene match. This CDR3 reads CASSKREATGELFF. CDR3 DNA sequence: TGTGCCAGCAGTAAGCGGGAGGCCACCGGGGAGCTGTTTTTT.

This clone was observed at least ten times. The V gene is TRBV4-1, the J gene TRBJ2-7; 9 nucleotides line up with TRBD2. The CDR3 contains 16 residues. Germline V gene sequence: CDR1 MGHRA, CDR2 YSYEKL. The trim removed 0 bases at V and 7 bases at J, leaving 10 bases unmatched. CDR3 region: CASSQDSGSPLGEQYF. CDR3 nucleotide sequence: TGCGCCAGCAGCCAAGATAGCGGGAGCCCCCTAGGTGAGCAGTACTTC.

The chain uses TRBV28 and TRBJ1-2, with D unresolved. Deletions cut 7 bases from V and 0 bases from J, with 18 bases between. Germline CDR1 is MDHEN and CDR2 is SYDVKM. This CDR3 contains 16 residues. DNA for the CDR3: TGTGCCAGCACCACAGACGGGAATCCAGCTAACTATGGCTACACCTTC. Its protein product is CASTTDGNPANYGYTF.

The chain combines TRBV18 with TRBJ2-6, with unresolved D. Trimming took 2 bases from V and 0 from J, leaving 8 bases between them. The germline gives CDR1 KGHSH, CDR2 LQKENI. This CDR3 contains 16 residues. The CDR3 DNA sequence: TGTGCCAGCTCACCATCACGGAGCTCTGGGGCCAACGTCCTGACTTTC. This encodes CASSPSRSSGANVLTF. The entire variable domain, with the rest obtained from reference TRBV18 and TRBJ2-6, is as follows: NAGVMQNPRHLVRRRGQEARLRCSPMKGHSHVYWYRQLPEEGLKFMVYLQKENIIDESGMPKERFSAEFPKEGPSILRIQQVVRGDSAAYFCASSPSRSSGANVLTFGAGSRLTVL.

The chain has TRBV9 and TRBJ2-1; 8 bases map to TRBD2. Germline values: CDR1 SGDLS, CDR2 YYNGEE. The trim removed 0 bases at V and 2 bases at J, leaving 7 bases unmatched. The length of the CDR3 is 17 residues. The CDR3 DNA sequence: TGTGCCAGCAGCGTAGGGGGTAGCGGGACTACCTACAATGAGCAGTTCTTC. Its translation: CASSVGGSGTTYNEQFF.

This clone was counted once. For the CDR3, the DNA is TGTGCCAGTCAGGAACTTTATAGCAATCAGCCCCAGCATTTT. Translation gives CASQELYSNQPQHF. The genes are TRBV7-9 and TRBJ1-5; D remains ambiguous. Per the germline V gene, CDR1 is SEHNR and CDR2 is FQNEAQ (reference sequence). CDR3 length: 14 amino acids. V was cut by 9 bases and J by 0 bases, with 12 bases left in between.

The chain employs TRBV27 and TRBJ1-6; 7 nucleotides line up with TRBD1. This CDR3 is 16 amino acids long. V dropped 1 base and J dropped 9; count of bases not matched to a gene: 9. Germline-derived CDR1 and CDR2 are MNHEY and SMNVEV (reference sequence). The CDR3 DNA reads TGTGCCAGCAGTTTATGGGGAGACAGGGAGGCTTCACCCCTCCACTTT. Amino acids: CASSLWGDREASPLHF.

The chain recombines TRBV21-1 with TRBJ1-2; the D call in the table, TRBD1, was not verified against the DNA. TRBV21-1 is a known pseudogene. The length of the CDR3 is 13 residues. CDR3 residues: CASSTTGGYGYTF. Here the CDR3 DNA reads TGTGCCAGCAGCACTACAGGCGGCTATGGCTACACCTTC.

This chain joins TRBV3-1 (or the pseudogene TRBV3-2) and TRBJ2-1; tentative D call: TRBD1 (5 bases). Trimming removed 4 bases from V and 8 bases from J, with 24 bases in between. This CDR3 has 17 residues. Germline lookup yields CDR1 LGHDT and CDR2 YNNKEL (reference sequence). The CDR3 region has the DNA TGTGCCAGCAGCCCAGCGAGGCAGGGAACGTCTTGGGATGAGCAGTTCTTC. Translating it yields CASSPARQGTSWDEQFF.

The chain employs TRBV7-9 and TRBJ1-1, with D tentatively TRBD1 (5 bases). CDR1 is SEHNR, CDR2 FQNEAQ, per germline (reference sequence). The CDR3 covers 15 residues. Trimming removed 2 bases at V and 0 bases at J, with 10 bases between. In DNA, the CDR3 is TGTGCCAGCAGCTTACAGGGTCTACTGAACACTGAAGCTTTCTTT. This codes for CASSLQGLLNTEAFF.

The chain uses TRBV10-3 and TRBJ2-2; the D gene is possibly TRBD2 (5 bases). Trimming removed 5 bases from V and 5 bases from J, with 9 bases in between. CDR3 size: 13 residues. Germline V gene sequence: CDR1 ENHRY, CDR2 SYGVKD. The CDR3 DNA sequence: TGTGCCATCAGTCTGGAGGTAACCGGGGAGCTGTTTTTT. The encoded protein is CAISLEVTGELFF.